These 28 T cell receptor beta chains came from one sample sequenced in a study of cytomegalovirus exposure and HLA in healthy donors. The PCR was carried out with 60 Vbeta primers and 13 Jbeta primers. Clones were sequenced by immunoSEQ multiplex PCR, and TCRdb holds only the in-frame ones, with some missing. Its table lists around 150,000 clones. The sample consisted of PBMCs. These receptors all stem from a woman aged 55 to 70 in good health and CMV-seronegative.

V and J are TRBV15 and TRBJ2-7, with TRBD2 identical over 8 bases. This CDR3 has 16 amino acids. The germline V gene has CDR1 LNHNV and CDR2 YYDKDF (reference sequence). V gave up 0 bases and J gave up 3 bases; unmatched junction bases: 7. The CDR3 region has the DNA TGTGCCACCAGCAGAGATACGGCTAGCGGGTTCTACGAGCAGTACTTC. Translation: CATSRDTASGFYEQYF.

This chain links TRBV7-7 with TRBJ2-3; tentative D call: TRBD2 (5 bases). V was pared by 5 bases and J by 10 bases, with 16 bases between. Germline V lookup: CDR1 SSHAT, CDR2 FNYEAQ (reference sequence). The CDR3 runs 13 residues. CDR3 amino acids: CASSPEEGRAQYF. The CDR3 DNA follows: TGTGCCAGCAGCCCGGAAGAGGGAAGGGCGCAGTATTTT.

The genes are TRBV15 and TRBJ2-5, with TRBD1 identical over 7 bases. The CDR3 sequence is 15 residues long. Trimming at V came to 1 base and at J to 0 bases, leaving 2 bases not matched to a gene. Germline V lookup: CDR1 LNHNV, CDR2 YYDKDF (reference sequence). Here the CDR3 DNA reads TGTGCCACCAGCAGAGGACAGGGCCACCAAGAGACCCAGTACTTC. This translates into CATSRGQGHQETQYF. The whole variable domain, filled in from reference TRBV15 and TRBJ2-5, reads DAMVIQNPRYQVTQFGKPVTLSCSQTLNHNVMYWYQQKSSQAPKLLFHYYDKDFNNEADTPDNFQSRRPNTSFCFLDIRSPGLGDTAMYLCATSRGQGHQETQYFGPGTRLLVL.

The gene calls are TRBV12-5 and TRBJ2-1; 7 positions match TRBD1. The CDR3 is 15 residues long. Trimming at V came to 5 bases and at J to 2 bases, leaving 6 bases not matched to a gene. CDR1 and CDR2 (germline): LGHNT, FRNRAP. CDR3 region: CASGQTGIAYNEQFF. CDR3 in DNA: TGTGCTAGTGGTCAGACAGGGATCGCCTACAATGAGCAGTTCTTC.

DNA of the CDR3: TGTGCCAGCAGCGGGAGGGGGAACACTGAAGCTTTCTTT. It yields the protein CASSGRGNTEAFF. The gene calls are TRBV6-6 and TRBJ1-1; possible D gene TRBD1, 5 bases. This CDR3 is built from 13 residues. Germline V CDR1 and CDR2: MNHNY, SVGAGI (reference sequence). Trimming pared 6 bases from V and 1 base from J, leaving 9 bases between.

The chain combines TRBV9 with TRBJ1-1, with no clear D. V lost 4 bases to trimming and J lost 1 base, with 8 bases between them. CDR3 size: 13 residues. Germline lookup yields CDR1 SGDLS and CDR2 YYNGEE. This CDR3 is CASSPYPNTEAFF. DNA for the CDR3: TGTGCCAGCAGCCCCTATCCGAACACTGAAGCTTTCTTT.

V usage is TRBV29-1 and J usage is TRBJ1-2; D is perhaps TRBD1 (5 bases). Trimming removed 1 base at V and 0 bases at J, with 12 bases between. From germline, CDR1 is SQVTM and CDR2 ANQGSEA. The length of the CDR3 is 15 residues. DNA for the CDR3: TGCAGCGTTGAAGCCGGCAGACAGACTAACTATGGCTACACCTTC. Amino acid sequence: CSVEAGRQTNYGYTF.

The CDR3 protein is CASGLVLASESYNEQFF. CDR3 nucleotide sequence: TGTGCTAGTGGTTTGGTACTGGCTAGCGAGTCCTACAATGAGCAGTTCTTC. The rearrangement links TRBV12-5 to TRBJ2-1; D is possibly TRBD2 (6 bases). Germline assignment: CDR1 LGHNT and CDR2 FRNRAP. CDR3 length: 17 amino acids. Trimming shortened V by 0 bases and J by 1 base, and 13 bases separated the two germline ends.

This chain connects TRBV19 to TRBJ1-4, with 8 bases matching TRBD1. Germline values: CDR1 LNHDA, CDR2 SQIVND (reference sequence). J was trimmed by 8 bases and V by 1 base; bases with no gene match: 3. The CDR3 runs to 14 residues. CDR3 region: CASSIGQGKEKLFF. The CDR3 DNA reads TGTGCCAGTAGTATAGGACAGGGGAAGGAAAAACTGTTTTTT.

The chain is built from TRBV5-1 and TRBJ1-1; perhaps TRBD1 as D (6 bases). Germline values: CDR1 SGHRS, CDR2 YFSETQ. The CDR3 has 16 residues. Trimming took off 4 bases at V and 0 bases at J, with 16 bases between the two ends. The CDR3 protein is CASSPQGPALNTEAFF. Here the CDR3 DNA reads TGCGCCAGCAGCCCACAGGGACCCGCCTTGAACACTGAAGCTTTCTTT.

The rearrangement links TRBV19 to TRBJ1-3; D not resolved. The CDR3 extends over 16 amino acids. Germline V CDR1 and CDR2: LNHDA, SQIVND (reference sequence). The V end lost 5 bases, the J end lost 0 bases, and 14 bases lay between the germline ends. CDR3 nucleotides: TGTGCCAGTAGTCGGCCCGGGGAGGGCTCTGGAAACACCATATATTTT. This codes for CASSRPGEGSGNTIYF. The full variable domain, its missing parts supplied by reference TRBV19 and TRBJ1-3, is DGGITQSPKYLFRKEGQNVTLSCEQNLNHDAMYWYRQDPGQGLRLIYYSQIVNDFQKGDIAEGYSVSREKKESFPLTVTSAQKNPTAFYLCASSRPGEGSGNTIYFGEGSWLTVV.

Here the CDR3 DNA reads TGTGCCAGTACCGACCCGGGGGGGCAAGGGAATTCACCCCTCCACTTT. Translation gives CASTDPGGQGNSPLHF. The chain uses TRBV19 and TRBJ1-6, with D maybe TRBD1 (6 bases). The ends were cut back, 7 bases at V and 7 bases at J, with 20 bases in the middle. This CDR3 is built from 16 residues. Germline CDR1 is LNHDA and CDR2 is SQIVND (reference sequence).

The V call is TRBV27, the J call TRBJ1-1; no definite D call. Germline V CDR1 and CDR2: MNHEY, SMNVEV (reference sequence). The CDR3 length is 13 residues. Trimming took off 5 bases at V and 1 base at J, with 8 bases between the two ends. The CDR3 DNA sequence: TGTGCCAGCAGTGCGGACTGGAACACTGAAGCTTTCTTT. It specifies CASSADWNTEAFF.

V gene TRBV11-1 combines with J gene TRBJ2-7; TRBD1 aligns across 8 bases. From germline, CDR1 is SGHAT and CDR2 FQDESV (reference sequence). V trimming: 3 bases; J trimming: 3 bases; junction bases outside the gene matches: 10. The length of the CDR3 is 16 residues. Here the CDR3 reads CASSFRGRSPLYEQYF. DNA of the CDR3: TGTGCCAGCAGCTTCAGGGGGCGATCACCCCTCTACGAGCAGTACTTC.

The chain employs TRBV4-1 and TRBJ1-3, with D maybe TRBD1 (6 bases). In germline, CDR1 is MGHRA, CDR2 YSYEKL. The CDR3 loop spans 15 amino acids. The germline V and J ends were trimmed by 1 base and 0 bases, with 7 bases remaining between them. DNA of the CDR3: TGCGCCAGCAGCCAAGGACAGGCCTCTGGAAACACCATATATTTT. Translating it yields CASSQGQASGNTIYF.

The chain couples TRBV18 to TRBJ1-2; the D is unclear. CDR3 size: 15 residues. Germline lookup yields CDR1 KGHSH and CDR2 LQKENI. Trimming shortened V by 3 bases and J by 0 bases, and 11 bases separated the two germline ends. The CDR3 sequence: CASSPNSGTNYGYTF. The CDR3 nucleotides are TGTGCCAGCTCACCGAACTCGGGTACTAACTATGGCTACACCTTC.

The chain is built from TRBV10-1 and TRBJ2-3; D unresolved. Deletions cut 3 bases from V and 2 bases from J, with 12 bases between. The CDR3 contains 15 residues. Germline CDR1 reads WNHNN; CDR2 reads SYGVQD (reference sequence). CDR3 amino acids: CASSEERNFTDTQYF. CDR3 nucleotides: TGCGCCAGCAGTGAAGAGAGAAACTTCACAGATACGCAGTATTTT.

The chain joins TRBV15 to TRBJ1-1; D not certain. Trimming removed 5 bases at V and 1 base at J, with 5 bases between. The CDR3 contains 12 residues. Germline assignment: CDR1 LNHNV and CDR2 YYDKDF (reference sequence). In DNA, the CDR3 is TGTGCCACCAGCGGGCAGAACACTGAAGCTTTCTTT. This encodes CATSGQNTEAFF.

This sequence joins TRBV7-9 and TRBJ1-2, with D hard to call. Trimming removed 5 bases at V and 9 bases at J, with 19 bases between. This CDR3 is 14 amino acids long. Germline V gives CDR1 SEHNR, CDR2 FQNEAQ (reference sequence). CDR3 loop: CASSTVTEGRSYTF. The CDR3 coding sequence is TGTGCCAGCAGCACCGTTACCGAGGGTCGGAGCTACACCTTC.

To note about this clone: Other DNA sequences within the sample encode an identical CDR3. The chain links TRBV10-3 to TRBJ1-1, with D tentatively TRBD1 (5 bases). V dropped 0 bases and J dropped 1 base, with 6 bases sitting between them. The CDR3 contains 14 residues. Per the germline V gene, CDR1 is ENHRY and CDR2 is SYGVKD. The CDR3: CAISESGRNTEAFF. The CDR3, as DNA: TGTGCCATCAGTGAGTCGGGGCGGAACACTGAAGCTTTCTTT.

V gene TRBV7-2 combines with J gene TRBJ2-3, with 9 bases that match TRBD2. Per the germline V gene, CDR1 is SGHTA and CDR2 is FQGNSA. J gave up 2 bases and V 2 bases, and 11 bases lay outside the gene matches. The CDR3 is made up of 18 amino acids. In DNA, the CDR3 is TGTGCCAGCAGCTTAAATGGAGTAGCGGGGGCCCACACAGATACGCAGTATTTT. It codes for CASSLNGVAGAHTDTQYF.

V is TRBV2 and J is TRBJ2-1; 9 bases align to TRBD2. CDR1 is SNHLY, CDR2 FYNNEI, per germline. CDR3 length: 18 residues. V trimming: 6 bases; J trimming: 0 bases; junction bases outside the gene matches: 12. In DNA, the CDR3 is TGTGCCAGCAGGGTGACTAGCGGAATCGGGGGCTCCTACAATGAGCAGTTCTTC. The encoded protein is CASRVTSGIGGSYNEQFF. Variable domain in full (rest from reference TRBV2 and TRBJ2-1): EPEVTQTPSHQVTQMGQEVILRCVPISNHLYFYWYRQILGQKVEFLVSFYNNEISEKSEIFDDQFSVERPDGSNFTLKIRSTKLEDSAMYFCASRVTSGIGGSYNEQFFGPGTRLTVL.

V usage is TRBV30 and J usage is TRBJ1-1; 11 bases are shared with TRBD1. The CDR3 runs to 14 residues. J gave up 6 bases and V 3 bases, and 6 bases lay outside the gene matches. CDR1 is GTSNPN, CDR2 SVGIG, per germline (reference sequence). The chain's CDR3 is CAWSRDRGAAEAFF. CDR3 coding DNA: TGTGCCTGGAGCCGGGACAGGGGGGCGGCTGAAGCTTTCTTT.

The chain combines TRBV27 with TRBJ1-6; D unclear. Trimming removed 6 bases at V and 0 bases at J, with 18 bases between. The germline CDR1 and CDR2 sequences are MNHEY and SMNVEV (reference sequence). The CDR3 sequence is 18 residues long. CDR3 coding DNA: TGTGCCAGCAGCTCTCCCGGTTCCCTCTACTCCTATAATTCACCCCTCCACTTT. Residues: CASSSPGSLYSYNSPLHF.

This chain connects TRBV27 to TRBJ1-5; D not resolved. The CDR3 consists of 15 residues. V was clipped by 5 bases and J by 3 bases, with 14 bases between them. CDR1 is MNHEY and CDR2 is SMNVEV in the germline V gene (reference sequence). CDR3 in amino acids: CASSPRSLINQPQHF. The CDR3 coding sequence is TGTGCCAGCAGTCCCCGGAGCCTAATCAATCAGCCCCAGCATTTT.

The rearrangement joins TRBV10-3 to TRBJ2-7; 8 nucleotides agree with TRBD2. The CDR3 length is 15 residues. Germline V lookup: CDR1 ENHRY, CDR2 SYGVKD. With V trimmed by 1 base and J by 9 bases, 11 bases remained unmatched. This CDR3 is CAISELGSGTMWQYF. CDR3 DNA sequence: TGTGCCATCAGTGAGTTGGGTAGCGGGACCATGTGGCAGTACTTC.

The chain recombines TRBV6-1 with TRBJ1-5; D gene uncertain. CDR1 is MNHNS and CDR2 is SASEGT in the germline V gene. The CDR3 runs 13 residues. V shed 4 bases and J shed 4 bases, with 8 bases lying between them. CDR3 DNA sequence: TGTGCCAGCAGTGCAACGGGGAATCAGCCCCAGCATTTT. It specifies CASSATGNQPQHF.

This chain joins TRBV6-5 and TRBJ2-7; possible D gene TRBD2, 6 bases. Per the germline V gene, CDR1 is MNHEY and CDR2 is SVGAGI. V was cut by 8 bases and J by 3 bases, with 17 bases left in between. This CDR3 is built from 14 residues. In DNA, the CDR3 is TGTGCCAGCGCGGTCGCGGGGTACCACTACGAGCAGTACTTC. It codes for CASAVAGYHYEQYF.